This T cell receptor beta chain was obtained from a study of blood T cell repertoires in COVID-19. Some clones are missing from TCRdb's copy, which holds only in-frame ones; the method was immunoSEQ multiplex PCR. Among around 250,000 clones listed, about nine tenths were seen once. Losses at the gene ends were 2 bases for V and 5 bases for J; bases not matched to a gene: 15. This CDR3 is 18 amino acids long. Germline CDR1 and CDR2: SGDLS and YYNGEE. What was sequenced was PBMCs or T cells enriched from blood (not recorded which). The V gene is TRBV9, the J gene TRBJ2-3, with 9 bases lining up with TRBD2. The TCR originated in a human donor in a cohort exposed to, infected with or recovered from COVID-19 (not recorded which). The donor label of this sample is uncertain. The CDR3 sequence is CASSVRGFGGGAEDTQYF. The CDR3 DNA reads TGTGCCAGCAGCGTTAGGGGATTTGGCGGGGGGGCCGAAGATACGCAGTATTTT.